The sequence of this T cell receptor beta chain was determined in a study of T cells expressing NK-cell markers. TCRdb re-analyzed the 5' RACE reads; it lists each CDR3 protein once, without DNA. The sample holds about 170,000 distinct CDR3 sequences. CDR3 length equals 16 residues. Germline V gives CDR1 KGHSH, CDR2 LQKENI. This clonotype originated in a man aged 18-70 years in good health. This chain connects TRBV18 to TRBJ1-4. The material sequenced was blood T cells: a sorted CD56 or NKG2C T cell subset, CD4+ or CD8+ T cells, or bulk PBMC T cells (not recorded which). The CDR3 spells CASSLTEAATNEKLFF.